This TCR beta chain was identified during a study of neurological immune-mediated disorders. Study details: For the 35 or so multiple sclerosis patients, the disease was relapsing-remitting in roughly 31 and secondary progressive in 3.

Over 190 million TCR-beta sequences from 15-18 subjects came out of each sequencing run. Using its own MiXCR run on the 5' RACE reads, TCRdb lists one record per CDR3 protein. The table has 50,000 to 60,000 distinct CDR3 sequences, 2.5% seen once. V lost 2 bases to trimming and J lost 6 bases, with 13 bases between them. The germline gives CDR1 LGHNA, CDR2 YSLEER. This CDR3 comprises 15 residues. Study results and caveats: HTLV-1-associated myelopathy showed the most TCR clonal expansion; multiple sclerosis the least, below healthy controls. Across subjects, expanded clones had no CDR3 amino acid sequences in common, pointing to private repertoires in all groups.

This clonotype has just a few counts. Its antigen is currently unknown. Sequenced input: PBMCs. The rearrangement joins TRBV4-3 to TRBJ1-4; D is uncertain. The source of this sequence is a man aged 50 or older with multiple sclerosis. The DNA for the CDR3 is TGCGCCAGCAGCCAATCCGGGTCCCGGGATGAAAAACTGTTTTTT. Its translation: CASSQSGSRDEKLFF.